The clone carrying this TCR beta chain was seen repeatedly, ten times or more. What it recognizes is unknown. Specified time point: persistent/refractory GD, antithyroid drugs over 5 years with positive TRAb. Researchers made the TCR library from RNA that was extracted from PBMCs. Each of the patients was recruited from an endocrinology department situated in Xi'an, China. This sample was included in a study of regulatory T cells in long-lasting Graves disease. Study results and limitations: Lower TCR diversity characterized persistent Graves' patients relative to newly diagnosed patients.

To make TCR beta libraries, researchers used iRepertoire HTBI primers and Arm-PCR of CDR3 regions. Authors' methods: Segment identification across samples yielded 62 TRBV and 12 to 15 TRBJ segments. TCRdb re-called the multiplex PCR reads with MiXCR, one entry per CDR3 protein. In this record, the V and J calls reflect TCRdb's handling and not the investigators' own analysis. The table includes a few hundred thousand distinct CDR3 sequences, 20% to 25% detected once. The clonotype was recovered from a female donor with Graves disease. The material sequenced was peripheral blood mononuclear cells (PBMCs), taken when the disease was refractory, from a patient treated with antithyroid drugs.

The DNA of the CDR3 is TGTGCCAGCAGTAGACGCGGGGGACTGCCCTACGAGCAGTACTTC. Protein: CASSRRGGLPYEQYF. The chain uses TRBV6-1 and TRBJ2-7, with TRBD2 matching 7 bases. In germline, CDR1 is MNHNS, CDR2 SASEGT. The ends lost 5 bases at V and 2 bases at J; junction bases unmatched: 9. This CDR3 is 15 amino acids long.